These 10 T cell receptor beta chains were sequenced from one sample in a study of identical twins. TCRdb re-called the 5' RACE reads with MiXCR, one entry per CDR3 protein. Of about 810,000 distinct CDR3 sequences in the sample, more than 9% are singletons; the top ten hold 1.5% to 2%. These data were likewise used in another study, on yellow fever vaccine responses in identical twins.

The sequenced sample consisted of PBMCs. The receptors here all came from a woman younger than 30 in good health.

This clonotype was seen many times. The chain links TRBV4-2 to TRBJ2-1; 8 positions agree with TRBD2. Germline V gene data show CDR1 as LGHNA and CDR2 as YNFKEQ. The CDR3 sequence is 14 residues long. Germline trimming cut 8 bases from V and 5 bases from J; bases unmatched to any gene: 8. The CDR3, as DNA: TGTGCCAGCGGGGCAGCGGGAGTCAACAATGAGCAGTTCTTC. Translation: CASGAAGVNNEQFF.

This clonotype was seen a handful of times. The V and J genes are TRBV20-1 and TRBJ2-3; the D call may be TRBD1 or TRBD2 (5 bases each). Trimming removed 5 bases at V and 1 base at J, with 10 bases between. CDR3 length: 13 amino acids. Germline assignment: CDR1 DFQATT and CDR2 SNEGSKA (reference sequence). This CDR3 reads CSAWDGRTDTQYF. DNA for the CDR3: TGCAGTGCTTGGGACGGGCGCACAGATACGCAGTATTTT.

V usage is TRBV7-8 and J usage is TRBJ2-1, with 8 bases identical to TRBD1. The CDR3 is 19 residues long. J lost 7 bases, V lost 0 bases, and 17 bases had no gene match. Germline V gene sequence: CDR1 SGHVS, CDR2 FQNEAQ. Here the CDR3 DNA reads TGTGCCAGCAGCTTAGCGCACCTCAGCCACCGGACAGGGAAGAATGAGCAGTTCTTC. As protein: CASSLAHLSHRTGKNEQFF.

This clonotype was recorded many times. V is TRBV18 and J is TRBJ2-3; no definite D call. The CDR3 runs 16 residues. CDR1 is KGHSH and CDR2 is LQKENI in the germline V gene. V was trimmed by 0 bases and J by 2 bases, leaving 12 bases between them. CDR3 sequence reads: CASSPPTRLTTDTQYF. The CDR3 bases are TGTGCCAGCTCACCACCGACACGGTTAACCACAGATACGCAGTATTTT.

V usage is TRBV11-2 and J usage is TRBJ2-7; tentative D call: TRBD1 (6 bases). Germline values: CDR1 SGHAT, CDR2 FQNNGV. Trimming cost V 2 bases and J 5 bases, with 16 bases left between them. The CDR3 runs 15 residues. The CDR3 spells CASSLNPSGVDEQYF. The CDR3 region has the DNA TGTGCCAGCAGCTTAAATCCCTCAGGGGTCGACGAGCAGTACTTC.

The sample holds a few counts of this clonotype. CDR3 sequence (DNA): TGTGCCAGCACCCCGCCAGGACTAGCGGGGGGAGCAGATACGCAGTATTTT. As protein: CASTPPGLAGGADTQYF. V gene TRBV12-3 or TRBV12-4 combines with J gene TRBJ2-3, with 14 positions matching TRBD2. The CDR3 contains 17 residues. V dropped 7 bases and J dropped 4; count of bases not matched to a gene: 10.

The chain joins TRBV5-1 to TRBJ2-1; a weak D match, TRBD2 (5 bases). This CDR3 region has 14 residues. The germline V and J ends were trimmed by 4 bases and 6 bases, with 14 bases remaining between them. Germline CDR1 is SGHRS and CDR2 is YFSETQ. CDR3 in amino acids: CASSPGVTINEQFF. Here the CDR3 DNA reads TGCGCCAGCAGCCCCGGGGTCACAATCAATGAGCAGTTCTTC.

This clonotype was detected only a few times. The J gene is TRBJ2-3, the V gene TRBV5-1, with TRBD2 identical over 13 bases. Germline V CDR1 and CDR2: SGHRS, YFSETQ. The CDR3 consists of 17 residues. V was clipped by 4 bases and J by 3 bases; unmatched bases: 8. As DNA, the CDR3 is TGCGCCAGCAGCCCAGGACTAGCGGGAGTTTATACAGATACGCAGTATTTT. It specifies CASSPGLAGVYTDTQYF. The whole variable domain, remainder taken from reference TRBV5-1 and TRBJ2-3, is KAGVTQTPRYLIKTRGQQVTLSCSPISGHRSVSWYQQTPGQGLQFLFEYFSETQRNKGNFPGRFSGRQFSNSRSEMNVSTLELGDSALYLCASSPGLAGVYTDTQYFGPGTRLTVL.

This clonotype has only a few counts. The rearrangement links TRBV20-1 to TRBJ2-2; no clear D gene. V lost 7 bases to trimming and J lost 4 bases, with 13 bases between them. The V gene's germline CDR1 is DFQATT and CDR2 SNEGSKA (reference sequence). This CDR3 is 13 amino acids long. The CDR3 DNA is TGCAGTGTCCTCACTCAGATCACCGGGGAGCTGTTTTTT. This codes for CSVLTQITGELFF.

The J gene is TRBJ2-7, the V gene TRBV20-1, with 12 bases identical to TRBD1. Germline values: CDR1 DFQATT, CDR2 SNEGSKA (reference sequence). Trimming removed 6 bases from V and 3 bases from J; junction bases left unmatched: 6. The CDR3 runs 14 residues. CDR3 DNA sequence: TGCAGTGCCCGGGGACAGGGGGCAGGCTACGAGCAGTACTTC. It yields the protein CSARGQGAGYEQYF.